This T cell receptor (beta chain) was profiled in a study of cytomegalovirus exposure and HLA in healthy donors. Findings and caveats of the study: Highly shared variants forming one cluster were likely a sequencing artifact. As a later analysis showed, a missense DCLRE1C variant was linked to trimming of TCR beta V- and J-genes. Of the V segments, some could not be distinguished, including TRBV6-2 and TRBV6-3, and were excluded.

V lost 6 bases and J lost 5; bases outside the gene matches: 5. The CDR3 is 14 amino acids. Germline CDR1 reads SGHRS; CDR2 reads YFSETQ. The PCR ran on 60 Vbeta and 13 Jbeta primers. Profiled with immunoSEQ multiplex PCR; TCRdb holds only in-frame clones, not every one. The sample lists around 160,000 clones; around 78% were seen once. For this clone: Antigen unknown.

The chain recombines TRBV5-1 with TRBJ2-1; 10 bases are a match to TRBD2. This TCR was sampled from a middle-aged woman in good health and CMV-seronegative. Sequencing was done on a sample of PBMCs. The CDR3 DNA is TGCGCCAGCACCGTAGCGGGAGGTAACAATGAGCAGTTCTTC. This gives the protein CASTVAGGNNEQFF.